These 8 T cell receptor beta chains share one sample of origin, sequenced in a study of vaccination and CD4 T cells after COVID-19. With the Oncomine TCR Beta short-read assay, DNA from cultured CD4+ T cells was sequenced. Via MiXCR, TCRdb re-called the PCR reads, giving one row per CDR3 protein. The data show 27,000 or so distinct CDR3 sequences, roughly 49% seen once. Treatment meaning: approximately nine-day PBMC culture with coronavirus spike peptide pools or control peptides (ViraFEST assay). Antigen specificity for these receptors is unknown. Sequenced material: CD4+ T cells from blood, cultured in vitro. The origin of the receptors is a human donor who had recovered from COVID-19.

The rearrangement uses TRBV21-1 and TRBJ2-7; the D call of TRBD1 is as the table states it, not checked on the DNA. TRBV21-1 is reported as a pseudogene. There are 15 residues in the CDR3. The CDR3 protein is CASSMGQGATHEQYF. CDR3 sequence (DNA): TGTGCCAGCAGCATGGGACAGGGGGCCACACACGAGCAGTACTTC.

V gene TRBV4-3 combines with J gene TRBJ1-1, with TRBD1 as a possible D gene (6 bases). V lost 3 bases and J 11 bases, leaving 22 bases between the germline ends. The CDR3 is 15 amino acids. Germline lookup yields CDR1 LGHNA and CDR2 YSLEER. Here the CDR3 reads CASSHRLNTGTPAFF. The DNA for the CDR3 is TGCGCCAGCAGCCACCGCTTGAACACAGGGACGCCTGCTTTCTTT.

The V and J genes are TRBV7-2 and TRBJ1-3; the D gene is possibly TRBD1 (6 bases). V lost 0 bases to trimming and J lost 4 bases, with 13 bases between them. The CDR3 covers 16 residues. Looked up from germline, CDR1 is SGHTA and CDR2 is FQGNSA. DNA of the CDR3: TGTGCCAGCAGCTTAGCTCCGGGGGCGGGAGGAAACACCATATATTTT. It codes for CASSLAPGAGGNTIYF.

This clonotype was counted a few times. V and J are TRBV19 and TRBJ1-5; no firm D call. The V gene lost 0 bases and the J gene lost 7 bases, with 10 bases spanning the gap. The CDR3 contains 14 residues. Germline lookup yields CDR1 LNHDA and CDR2 SQIVND (reference sequence). This CDR3 reads CASSIDSSVQPQHF. The CDR3 DNA reads TGTGCCAGTAGTATAGACAGTTCGGTGCAGCCCCAGCATTTT. Full variable domain (outside the CDR3, taken from reference TRBV19 and TRBJ1-5): DGGITQSPKYLFRKEGQNVTLSCEQNLNHDAMYWYRQDPGQGLRLIYYSQIVNDFQKGDIAEGYSVSREKKESFPLTVTSAQKNPTAFYLCASSIDSSVQPQHFGDGTRLSIL.

This clonotype is categorized as medium-sized. The chain recombines TRBV28 with TRBJ1-2; weak D call: TRBD1 (5 bases). The CDR3 runs 13 residues. Germline V gives CDR1 MDHEN, CDR2 SYDVKM. Between the trimmed V and J ends, which lost 3 bases and 4 bases, there was a span of 9 bases. CDR3 in DNA: TGTGCCAGCAGTTTTGGGGGAGGCTATGGCTACACCTTC. It is translated as CASSFGGGYGYTF.

The rearrangement links TRBV11-3 to TRBJ2-1; D unclear. The CDR3 loop spans 14 amino acids. V was pared by 0 bases and J by 9 bases, with 12 bases between. From germline, CDR1 is SGHNT and CDR2 YENEEA. The CDR3 bases are TGTGCCAGCAGCTTAGATGGGATGGGTTCTGAGCAGTTCTTC. This translates into CASSLDGMGSEQFF.

This clonotype has only a few counts. The genes are TRBV7-2 and TRBJ2-1; perhaps TRBD2 as D (6 bases). The CDR3 extends over 15 amino acids. Per the germline V gene, CDR1 is SGHTA and CDR2 is FQGNSA. The V and J ends lost 5 bases and 0 bases respectively, with 11 bases between them. CDR3 nucleotides: TGTGCCAGCAGCGCTAGCGTCAGCTCCTACAATGAGCAGTTCTTC. Translated, it gives CASSASVSSYNEQFF.

The DNA of the CDR3 is TGTGCCAGCAGTTCCCGAGGGGGGATGGGTGGCTACACCTTC. This gives the protein CASSSRGGMGGYTF. The genes are TRBV2 and TRBJ1-2; a possible D gene is TRBD1 (6 bases). Trimming cost V 5 bases and J 7 bases, with 17 bases left between them. The CDR3 has 14 residues. CDR1 is SNHLY and CDR2 is FYNNEI in the germline V gene.